These 21 T cell receptor beta chains originate from one sample sequenced in a study of T-cell reconstitution after alpha-beta-depleted transplantation in children. A TCRbeta library incorporating unique molecular identifiers was prepared. One entry per CDR3 protein, called by TCRdb with MiXCR from the PCR reads. The table includes approximately 640,000 distinct CDR3 sequences, approximately 15% detected once. The sample was PBMCs from the stem cell graft donor, taken from the stem cell graft. These receptors all stem from a human donor who donated a stem cell graft to a child with acute myeloid leukemia.

This clonotype was found many times. The chain joins TRBV20-1 to TRBJ2-7; D tentatively fits TRBD1 or TRBD2 (5 bases each). This CDR3 has 15 amino acids. V was shortened by 0 bases and J by 2 bases, with 14 bases between the two germline ends. Per germline, CDR1 DFQATT and CDR2 SNEGSKA (reference sequence). The CDR3 region is CSARDRGDTPYEQYF. In DNA, the CDR3 is TGCAGTGCTAGAGATCGAGGGGATACCCCCTACGAGCAGTACTTC.

This clonotype occurred a few times. The rearrangement uses TRBV6-5 and TRBJ1-2; D is ambiguous. V lost 2 bases, J lost 2 bases, and 9 bases lay in between. The CDR3 loop spans 14 amino acids. The germline CDR1 and CDR2 sequences are MNHEY and SVGAGI. In DNA, the CDR3 is TGTGCCAGCAGTTACCGACGGCTGAACTATGGCTACACCTTC. Translated, it gives CASSYRRLNYGYTF.

In its sample, this clonotype was seen many times. This rearrangement joins TRBV20-1 to TRBJ2-1, with no clear D. The CDR3 has 11 residues. Looked up from germline, CDR1 is DFQATT and CDR2 is SNEGSKA (reference sequence). Trimming removed 5 bases at V and 4 bases at J, with 6 bases between. The CDR3 is CSAPPYNEQFF. CDR3 coding DNA: TGCAGTGCTCCCCCGTACAATGAGCAGTTCTTC.

This clonotype was recorded at least ten times. The genes are TRBV10-3 and TRBJ2-3; the D gene is possibly TRBD1 (6 bases). V was clipped by 4 bases and J by 4 bases, with 12 bases between them. This CDR3 spans 14 amino acids. CDR1 is ENHRY, CDR2 SYGVKD, per germline. The CDR3 DNA sequence: TGTGCCATCAGTGCAGGGGAAGCGGCAGATACGCAGTATTTT. Protein sequence: CAISAGEAADTQYF.

This clonotype occurred a few times. This chain uses TRBV7-2 with TRBJ1-1, with D hard to call. This CDR3 contains 15 residues. Germline V gene sequence: CDR1 SGHTA, CDR2 FQGNSA. V dropped 6 bases and J dropped 1 base, with 15 bases sitting between them. CDR3 protein: CASRNLPKGNTEAFF. The DNA of the CDR3 is TGTGCCAGCAGGAACCTTCCCAAGGGGAACACTGAAGCTTTCTTT.

This clonotype was counted at least ten times. This chain links TRBV12-3 or TRBV12-4 with TRBJ2-1; no firm D call. Trimming stripped 2 bases from V and 1 base from J, with 6 bases between. The CDR3 runs 14 residues. In DNA, the CDR3 is TGTGCCAGCAGTTTATTAGTATCCTACAATGAGCAGTTCTTC. This codes for CASSLLVSYNEQFF.

There are many counts of this clonotype. This rearrangement joins TRBV29-1 to TRBJ2-1; 8 bases are a match to TRBD2. The ends lost 4 bases at V and 6 bases at J; junction bases unmatched: 8. There are 14 residues in the CDR3. CDR1 is SQVTM, CDR2 ANQGSEA, per germline. The CDR3 sequence: CSVALAGQPNEQFF. In nucleotides, the CDR3 is TGCAGCGTTGCCCTAGCGGGCCAGCCCAATGAGCAGTTCTTC.

This clonotype was seen ten or more times. V gene TRBV29-1 combines with J gene TRBJ2-3; 8 bases align to TRBD2. Germline CDR1 and CDR2: SQVTM and ANQGSEA. With 0 bases clipped from V and 3 bases from J, the junction kept 11 bases outside the gene matches. The CDR3 totals 17 residues. The CDR3 is CSVEDPGGDFRTDTQYF. In DNA form, the CDR3 reads TGCAGCGTTGAAGATCCCGGGGGGGATTTTCGAACAGATACGCAGTATTTT.

This clonotype has just a few counts. V usage is TRBV20-1 and J usage is TRBJ1-3; no firm D call. V gave up 1 base and J gave up 0 bases, with 13 bases separating them. Germline V CDR1 and CDR2: DFQATT, SNEGSKA (reference sequence). The CDR3 is made up of 16 amino acids. CDR3 nucleotides: TGCAGTGCTAGAGCCCCGGGAGTGAGCTCTGGAAACACCATATATTTT. Protein sequence: CSARAPGVSSGNTIYF.

The rearrangement links TRBV11-3 to TRBJ2-5; tentatively, D is TRBD2 (6 bases). Trimming pared 11 bases from V and 5 bases from J, leaving 15 bases between. Germline loops: CDR1 SGHNT, CDR2 YENEEA. The CDR3 totals 12 residues. For the CDR3, the DNA is TGTGCCTCCGGGGGAGATACGGAGACCCAGTACTTC. Its translation is CASGGDTETQYF. The whole variable domain, filled in from reference TRBV11-3 and TRBJ2-5, reads EAGVVQSPRYKIIEKKQPVAFWCNPISGHNTLYWYLQNLGQGPELLIRYENEEAVDDSQLPKDRFSAERLKGVDSTLKIQPAELGDSAVYLCASGGDTETQYFGPGTRLLVL.

This chain connects TRBV4-3 to TRBJ1-5; a possible D gene is TRBD1 (5 bases). Germline V gene lookup returns CDR1 LGHNA and CDR2 YSLEER. The CDR3 runs to 14 residues. V lost 4 bases to trimming and J lost 5 bases, with 12 bases between them. CDR3 sequence: CASSPKRGHQPQHF. Here the CDR3 DNA reads TGCGCCAGCAGCCCTAAGAGGGGACATCAGCCCCAGCATTTT.

There are many counts of this clonotype. In nucleotides, the CDR3 is TGTGCCAGCAGCCCGTCGCGGGAGGGCACTGAAGCTTTCTTT. This translates into CASSPSREGTEAFF. This chain connects TRBV6-1 to TRBJ1-1; D is unresolved. The CDR3 covers 14 residues. Trimming removed 6 bases from V and 4 bases from J, with 15 bases in between. From germline, CDR1 is MNHNS and CDR2 SASEGT.

This clonotype was counted at least ten times. The rearrangement links TRBV29-1 to TRBJ1-2; 10 bases agree with TRBD1. This CDR3 is built from 14 residues. With V trimmed by 7 bases and J by 7 bases, 12 bases remained unmatched. CDR1 SQVTM and CDR2 ANQGSEA come from the germline V gene. DNA for the CDR3: TGCAGCGCAACCCCGGGGAGGACAGGGGGTGGCTACACCTTC. Amino acids: CSATPGRTGGGYTF.

This clonotype showed up many times. The chain couples TRBV20-1 to TRBJ1-4; 7 bases are shared with TRBD1. V was pared by 2 bases and J by 3 bases, with 9 bases of the junction left unmatched. Germline V gives CDR1 DFQATT, CDR2 SNEGSKA (reference sequence). The CDR3 totals 16 residues. CDR3 DNA sequence: TGCAGTGCTAGACAACTACAGGGGATCGCTAATGAAAAACTGTTTTTT. Protein: CSARQLQGIANEKLFF.

The V gene is TRBV20-1, the J gene TRBJ1-1; unclear D gene. V dropped 2 bases and J dropped 6 bases, with 13 bases sitting between them. The CDR3 consists of 13 residues. CDR1 is DFQATT, CDR2 SNEGSKA, per germline (reference sequence). The CDR3 DNA follows: TGCAGTGCTAGAACCACCAAGGCTCCTGAAGCTTTCTTT. Its translation is CSARTTKAPEAFF.

This clonotype has a count of ten or more. V usage is TRBV20-1 and J usage is TRBJ2-3; the D gene is possibly TRBD1 (5 bases). Deletions cut 0 bases from V and 2 bases from J, with 9 bases between. CDR1 and CDR2 from the germline V gene are DFQATT and SNEGSKA (reference sequence). CDR3 size: 14 residues. DNA for the CDR3: TGCAGTGCTAGAGAGGGGCGGATCACAGATACGCAGTATTTT. Its translation is CSAREGRITDTQYF.

Note on this clonotype: Compared with germline, one end of the junction differs, possibly owing to a read error. The chain couples TRBV12-3 or TRBV12-4 to TRBJ2-1; TRBD2 matches at 9 bases. CDR3 length: 15 amino acids. The CDR3 here is CATSFPLAGTNEQFF. In DNA, the CDR3 is TGTGCCACCAGTTTCCCGCTAGCGGGGACGAATGAGCAGTTCTTC.

The chain couples TRBV7-2 to TRBJ2-7; tentative D call: TRBD2 (7 bases). Germline loops: CDR1 SGHTA, CDR2 FQGNSA. Trimming stripped 2 bases from V and 6 bases from J, with 20 bases between. The CDR3 loop spans 16 amino acids. The chain's CDR3 is CASSLRGGGNLGEQYF. CDR3 in DNA: TGTGCCAGCAGCTTACGGGGAGGGGGAAATTTGGGCGAGCAGTACTTC.

This clonotype was picked up many times. The chain has TRBV5-5 and TRBJ2-7; no firm D call. Trimming shortened V by 4 bases and J by 2 bases, and 13 bases separated the two germline ends. CDR3 length: 14 amino acids. Germline V gene data show CDR1 as SGHKS and CDR2 as YYEKEE (reference sequence). The CDR3 loop reads CASSPLGTTYEQYF. The CDR3 coding sequence is TGTGCCAGCAGCCCCCTTGGCACCACCTACGAGCAGTACTTC.

The V call is TRBV27, the J call TRBJ1-2; a weak D match, TRBD1 (5 bases). Per germline, CDR1 MNHEY and CDR2 SMNVEV (reference sequence). Trimming pared 2 bases from V and 4 bases from J, leaving 14 bases between. The CDR3 covers 15 residues. In DNA, the CDR3 is TGTGCCAGCAGTTTACAGGTCGGGGCGGTCTATGGCTACACCTTC. Translated: CASSLQVGAVYGYTF.

This clonotype was seen at least ten times. V usage is TRBV10-3 and J usage is TRBJ2-1, with D possibly TRBD2 on 6 matching bases. V was clipped by 5 bases and J by 0 bases, with 11 bases between them. The CDR3 is 15 residues long. Per germline, CDR1 ENHRY and CDR2 SYGVKD. CDR3 loop: CAISLAESSYNEQFF. CDR3 DNA: TGTGCCATCAGTTTAGCGGAGAGCTCCTACAATGAGCAGTTCTTC.